This T cell receptor (beta chain) stems from a study of blood T cells in healthy people across ages. For this clonotype: Its matching antigen is unknown.

General study findings and limits: Unsorted PBMCs blocked a conclusive comparison of naive and antigen-experienced cells.

The CDR3 contains 19 residues. The second PCR ran roughly 6 to 12 cycles with a sample-barcoded 5' primer and J-beta primers. Each CDR3 protein gets one entry after TCRdb re-called the 5' RACE reads with MiXCR. Seen here are roughly 800,000 distinct CDR3 sequences, roughly 25% observed once, and the top ten hold approximately 4%. This same sample was also taken into another study, of T cells of mothers and their children.

V usage is TRBV21-1 and J usage is TRBJ2-7; the tabulated D call, TRBD1, remains unverified against the DNA. TRBV21-1 is tagged as a pseudogene. Sequenced material: blood. The sequence came from a boy between 10 and 17 years old in good health. The DNA for the CDR3 is TGTGCCAGCAGCAAAACCCACGGGGCGGGTGTCCCCTATTACTACGAGCAGTACTTC. Its protein is CASSKTHGAGVPYYYEQYF.